This T cell receptor beta chain was captured by sequencing in a study of glioma-infiltrating T cells. Findings and caveats of the study: Tissue and blood shared very few CDR3 sequences. Non-neoplastic patients had below-expected tissue-blood divergence, while all gliomas exceeded expectation.

TCR alpha and beta CDR3 regions were amplified from RNA using iRepertoire nested multiplex PCR. Input was 100-400 ng of tissue mRNA or PBMC total RNA. TCRdb re-called the multiplex PCR reads with MiXCR, one entry per CDR3 protein. This sample carries tens of thousands of distinct CDR3 sequences, 40% of them seen once, and the ten largest clones take 30% to 40%. This clonotype showed up many times. Its antigen is not known. Germline V gives CDR1 MNHNS, CDR2 SASEGT. V lost 5 bases and J lost 3; bases outside the gene matches: 10. The CDR3 length is 16 residues. The source material was glioma tissue, nonneoplastic brain tissue, or PBMCs (not recorded which). This TCR was sampled from a human donor with low-grade glioma or glioblastoma, undergoing nonglioma brain surgery, or in good health (not recorded which). The chain has TRBV6-1 and TRBJ1-3; 7 positions match TRBD1. In DNA form, the CDR3 reads TGTGCCAGCAGTCCCAGCCCGGGACAGCTTGGAAACACCATATATTTT. Protein product: CASSPSPGQLGNTIYF.